What follows are 24 T cell receptor beta chains derived from one specimen sequenced in a study of blood T cell repertoires in COVID-19 (dated by TCRdb to the early 2020s). Library preparation used the immunoSEQ multiplex PCR assay. TCRdb stores this immuneACCESS table with in-frame sequences only. Part of the clones is absent; in the studies checked, under half of the shortfall reflects unresolved V genes, and no reason is known for the rest. The table for this sample lists roughly 87,000 clones; roughly 82% of them were counted only once. 25% of the sample is held by the ten biggest clonotypes. Material: peripheral blood. The receptors derive from a human donor in a cohort sampled during active COVID-19.

The chain links TRBV7-2 to TRBJ2-1; TRBD2 might be the D (5 bases). Trimming took off 5 bases at V and 6 bases at J, with 17 bases between the two ends. CDR3 size: 15 residues. CDR1 is SGHTA and CDR2 is FQGNSA in the germline V gene. CDR3 residues: CASSPRDRVGNEQFF. The CDR3 bases are TGTGCCAGCAGCCCTCGGGATCGGGTCGGCAATGAGCAGTTCTTC. Full variable domain (remainder filled in from reference TRBV7-2 and TRBJ2-1): GAGVSQSPSNKVTEKGKDVELRCDPISGHTALYWYRQSLGQGLEFLIYFQGNSAPDKSGLPSDRFSAERTGGSVSTLTIQRTQQEDSAVYLCASSPRDRVGNEQFFGPGTRLTVL.

The V call is TRBV27, the J call TRBJ2-1; unclear D gene. The V end was cut by 0 bases, the J end by 4 bases, with 10 bases between. The CDR3 is 15 amino acids. CDR1 is MNHEY and CDR2 is SMNVEV in the germline V gene (reference sequence). For the CDR3, the DNA is TGTGCCAGCAGTTTATCGATGACTGGTTACAATGAGCAGTTCTTC. Translating it yields CASSLSMTGYNEQFF.

The chain joins TRBV5-1 to TRBJ2-3; 7 bases align to TRBD2. Germline CDR1 is SGHRS and CDR2 is YFSETQ. The J segment lost 1 base and the V segment lost 4 bases, leaving 6 bases of the junction unmatched. CDR3 length equals 15 residues. The CDR3 bases are TGCGCCAGCAGCCCTATGGGGGGGGGCACAGATACGCAGTATTTT. Translating gives CASSPMGGGTDTQYF. Drawing the rest from reference TRBV5-1 and TRBJ2-3, the complete variable domain is KAGVTQTPRYLIKTRGQQVTLSCSPISGHRSVSWYQQTPGQGLQFLFEYFSETQRNKGNFPGRFSGRQFSNSRSEMNVSTLELGDSALYLCASSPMGGGTDTQYFGPGTRLTVL.

J is TRBJ1-5 and V is TRBV24-1, with 10 bases matching TRBD1. V dropped 12 bases and J dropped 5; count of bases not matched to a gene: 6. Germline V gives CDR1 KGHDR, CDR2 SFDVKD. The CDR3 has 13 amino acids. The CDR3 DNA reads TGTGCCCGCGGGGACAGGGGCTATCAGCCCCAGCATTTT. The encoded protein is CARGDRGYQPQHF.

The CDR3 nucleotides read TGTGCCAGCAGTACTCTCTTCACCGGGACGCGGGAGGGGATCTACGAGCAGTACTTC. It specifies CASSTLFTGTREGIYEQYF. The rearrangement uses TRBV27 and TRBJ2-7; 9 nucleotides match TRBD2. J lost 3 bases, V lost 5 bases, and 20 bases had no gene match. This CDR3 region has 19 residues. The germline CDR1 and CDR2 sequences are MNHEY and SMNVEV (reference sequence).

The V and J genes are TRBV7-9 and TRBJ1-5, with D tentatively TRBD1 (6 bases). The germline V and J ends were trimmed by 4 bases and 4 bases, with 17 bases remaining between them. The CDR3 has 16 amino acids. In germline, CDR1 is SEHNR, CDR2 FQNEAQ (reference sequence). The chain's CDR3 is CASSSGVTTRNQPQHF. The CDR3 DNA reads TGTGCCAGCAGCTCAGGGGTGACAACCAGGAATCAGCCCCAGCATTTT.

The J gene is TRBJ1-2, the V gene TRBV5-4, with D maybe TRBD1 (5 bases). Trimming pared 4 bases from V and 4 bases from J, leaving 17 bases between. Per the germline V gene, CDR1 is SGHNT and CDR2 is YYREEE (reference sequence). This CDR3 has 15 residues. This CDR3 is CASSPMVGGIYGYTF. The CDR3 coding sequence is TGTGCCAGCAGCCCGATGGTCGGGGGGATCTATGGCTACACCTTC.

This sequence joins TRBV4-3 and TRBJ2-3, with TRBD2 matching 8 bases. Germline trimming cut 5 bases from V and 1 base from J; bases unmatched to any gene: 8. Germline CDR1 reads LGHNA; CDR2 reads YSLEER. The CDR3 runs 16 residues. CDR3 amino acids: CASSGAGGVGTDTQYF. The CDR3 region has the DNA TGCGCCAGCAGCGGGGCGGGGGGAGTCGGCACAGATACGCAGTATTTT.

This chain links TRBV11-2 with TRBJ1-1; a weak D match, TRBD1 (6 bases). CDR3 size: 13 residues. The germline V and J ends were trimmed by 5 bases and 6 bases, with 13 bases remaining between them. CDR1 SGHAT and CDR2 FQNNGV come from the germline V gene. The CDR3 protein is CASSVTGLPEAFF. The CDR3 DNA sequence: TGTGCCAGCAGCGTCACAGGGCTTCCTGAAGCTTTCTTT.

This chain uses TRBV7-9 with TRBJ2-3; TRBD1 aligns across 12 bases. Germline V lookup: CDR1 SEHNR, CDR2 FQNEAQ (reference sequence). V trimming: 1 base; J trimming: 6 bases; junction bases outside the gene matches: 8. The CDR3 covers 17 residues. The CDR3 DNA sequence: TGTGCCAGCAGCTTAGGAAGAGGGACAGGGGGCATGGATACGCAGTATTTT. It encodes CASSLGRGTGGMDTQYF. The full variable domain, rest sourced from reference TRBV7-9 and TRBJ2-3, is DTGVSQNPRHKITKRGQNVTFRCDPISEHNRLYWYRQTLGQGPEFLTYFQNEAQLEKSRLLSDRFSAERPKGSFSTLEIQRTEQGDSAMYLCASSLGRGTGGMDTQYFGPGTRLTVL.

The chain joins TRBV5-1 to TRBJ2-2; no clear D. Germline CDR1 is SGHRS and CDR2 is YFSETQ. Trimming left V 0 bases short and J 4 bases short, with 10 bases between. The length of the CDR3 is 15 residues. Here the CDR3 reads CASSLDSLRTGELFF. The CDR3 nucleotides are TGCGCCAGCAGCTTGGACTCCCTTCGCACCGGGGAGCTGTTTTTT.

V and J are TRBV5-1 and TRBJ2-1, with a possible D match to TRBD2 (7 bases). The CDR3 contains 15 residues. Germline CDR1 is SGHRS and CDR2 is YFSETQ. V lost 2 bases, J lost 2 bases, and 11 bases lay in between. The CDR3, as DNA: TGCGCCAGCAGCTTCGGCGGGGGCGCCTACAATGAGCAGTTCTTC. Its translation: CASSFGGGAYNEQFF. Together with reference TRBV5-1 and TRBJ2-1, the CDR3 gives the full variable domain: KAGVTQTPRYLIKTRGQQVTLSCSPISGHRSVSWYQQTPGQGLQFLFEYFSETQRNKGNFPGRFSGRQFSNSRSEMNVSTLELGDSALYLCASSFGGGAYNEQFFGPGTRLTVL.

This clone was seen once. This rearrangement joins TRBV28 to TRBJ2-4; weak D call: TRBD1 (6 bases). This CDR3 is built from 13 residues. In germline, CDR1 is MDHEN, CDR2 SYDVKM. V was shortened by 6 bases and J by 8 bases, with 14 bases between the two germline ends. The CDR3 reads CASRPSDRDIQYF. The CDR3, as DNA: TGTGCCAGCAGACCTTCGGACAGAGACATTCAGTACTTC.

The V gene is TRBV5-5, the J gene TRBJ1-1; D is undetermined. The germline CDR1 and CDR2 sequences are SGHKS and YYEKEE (reference sequence). This CDR3 has 13 residues. The V end was cut by 2 bases, the J end by 12 bases, with 17 bases between. The CDR3 DNA reads TGTGCCAGCAGCTTAGACCTACGGGGTGCAACTTTCTTT. This sequence encodes CASSLDLRGATFF.

The chain has TRBV11-3 and TRBJ2-2; 11 positions agree with TRBD2. Germline CDR1 SGHNT, CDR2 YENEEA. With 6 bases clipped from V and 6 bases from J, the junction kept 3 bases outside the gene matches. The CDR3 consists of 14 residues. The chain's CDR3 is CASRRLAGSGELFF. In nucleotides, the CDR3 is TGTGCCAGCAGGAGACTAGCGGGGTCCGGGGAGCTGTTTTTT.

The J gene is TRBJ2-1, the V gene TRBV6-5; no definite D call. This CDR3 spans 11 amino acids. V was shortened by 6 bases and J by 5 bases, with 5 bases between the two germline ends. Germline CDR1 MNHEY, CDR2 SVGAGI. The DNA for the CDR3 is TGTGCCAGCAGCAGGAACAATGAGCAGTTCTTC. Translated: CASSRNNEQFF.

This clone was observed a few times. The V gene is TRBV5-1, the J gene TRBJ2-7; weak D call: TRBD1 (5 bases). Germline V gene lookup returns CDR1 SGHRS and CDR2 YFSETQ. V lost 0 bases and J 6 bases, leaving 7 bases between the germline ends. The CDR3 is made up of 12 amino acids. CDR3: CASSLVQGEQYF. The CDR3 DNA reads as TGCGCCAGCAGCTTGGTTCAGGGCGAGCAGTACTTC.

The chain carries TRBV7-2 and TRBJ2-2, with 9 positions matching TRBD2. CDR1 and CDR2 (germline): SGHTA, FQGNSA. Trimming at V came to 5 bases and at J to 1 base, leaving 5 bases not matched to a gene. The CDR3 is 16 amino acids. CDR3 coding DNA: TGTGCCAGCAGCGCACGGACTAGCGTGAACACCGGGGAGCTGTTTTTT. Protein product: CASSARTSVNTGELFF.

This chain uses TRBV5-4 with TRBJ1-3; a weak D match, TRBD1 (5 bases). CDR1 is SGHNT and CDR2 is YYREEE in the germline V gene (reference sequence). V was pared by 4 bases and J by 0 bases, with 11 bases between. The CDR3 has 15 amino acids. CDR3 region: CASSGGQTSGNTIYF. The CDR3 bases are TGTGCCAGCAGCGGCGGACAAACCTCTGGAAACACCATATATTTT.

The chain recombines TRBV11-2 with TRBJ2-3; D unclear. The CDR3 sequence is 12 residues long. CDR1 and CDR2 (germline): SGHAT, FQNNGV. V was cut by 5 bases and J by 4 bases, with 7 bases left in between. This CDR3 reads CASSVVPDTQYF. As DNA, the CDR3 is TGTGCCAGCAGCGTCGTTCCAGATACGCAGTATTTT.

The gene calls are TRBV19 and TRBJ1-1; 9 nucleotides match TRBD1. The junction had 6 bases not matched to a gene; V was cut back by 5 bases and J by 5 bases. The germline CDR1 and CDR2 sequences are LNHDA and SQIVND (reference sequence). CDR3 length: 14 residues. The chain's CDR3 is CASSHRDRATEAFF. Here the CDR3 DNA reads TGTGCCAGTAGTCACCGGGACAGGGCTACTGAAGCTTTCTTT.

This chain uses TRBV9 with TRBJ2-3; 10 bases are a match to TRBD2. J was trimmed by 2 bases and V by 5 bases; bases with no gene match: 8. This CDR3 has 16 residues. Germline CDR1 SGDLS, CDR2 YYNGEE. CDR3 bases: TGTGCCAGCAGTGGCCGGACTAGCGGAATCACAGATACGCAGTATTTT. This translates into CASSGRTSGITDTQYF.

The chain has TRBV19 and TRBJ2-1; D is perhaps TRBD1 (6 bases). V lost 6 bases to trimming and J lost 0 bases, with 15 bases between them. The CDR3 loop spans 16 amino acids. Germline loops: CDR1 LNHDA, CDR2 SQIVND (reference sequence). The CDR3 DNA is TGTGCCAGTAGCCGTCCAAACAGGGTCTCCTACAATGAGCAGTTCTTC. The encoded protein is CASSRPNRVSYNEQFF.

The chain joins TRBV3-1 (or the pseudogene TRBV3-2) to TRBJ2-7; tentatively, D is TRBD2 (5 bases). Per the germline V gene, CDR1 is LGHDT and CDR2 is YNNKEL (reference sequence). Trimming removed 1 base at V and 5 bases at J, with 6 bases between. This CDR3 contains 12 residues. CDR3 sequence: CASSQVGDEQYF. The CDR3 DNA is TGTGCCAGCAGCCAAGTCGGGGACGAGCAGTACTTC.